A selection of T cell receptor beta chains follows, all from one sample in a study of T cells expressing NK-cell markers. No DNA is given; TCRdb re-called the 5' RACE reads and lists each CDR3 protein once. The sample's table shows approximately 550,000 distinct CDR3 sequences. Sequencing was done on a sample of blood T cells: a sorted CD56 or NKG2C T cell subset, CD4+ or CD8+ T cells, or bulk PBMC T cells (not recorded which). The receptors were sampled from a man between 18 and 29 years old in good health. Each CDR3 is given with its conserved first and last residue.

>TRBV2|TRBJ2-1
CATRTSDEQFF
>TRBV20-1|TRBJ2-2
CSGWTSNTGELFF
>TRBV10-2|TRBJ1-1
CASTVTTRNTEAFF
>TRBV15|TRBJ2-7
CATSRDIKKRQYF
>TRBV7-2|TRBJ2-2
CASSLGFSATGELFF
>TRBV9|TRBJ2-3
CASSVGTPVEYF
>TRBV19|TRBJ2-5
CASSTGQQETQYF
>TRBV20-1|TRBJ1-5
CSARPDRGGQPQHF
>TRBV6-5|TRBJ2-7
CASSYGDRDVEQYF
>TRBV7-6|TRBJ2-1
CASSLRLTGTSGVSSYNEQFF
>TRBV5-6|TRBJ2-1
CASSLEDSWEQFF
>TRBV11-2|TRBJ1-6
CASKTGFIGNSPLHF
>TRBV12-3/TRBV12-4|TRBJ1-6
CAGRNNSPLHF
>TRBV11-1|TRBJ2-7
CASSLALAGGPKTNSYEQYF
>TRBV12-3/TRBV12-4|TRBJ2-2
CASRTDRTGELFF